This T cell receptor beta chain appears in the sequencing data of a study of blood T cell repertoires in COVID-19. V lost 4 bases and J 4 bases, leaving 16 bases between the germline ends. The CDR3 spans 15 residues. Germline V gives CDR1 MNHEY, CDR2 SVGAGI. The method was immunoSEQ multiplex PCR; TCRdb's version includes in-frame clones alone and lacks a portion of them. The repertoire has some 170,000 clones, about 81% of them found once; the top ten carry approximately 9.9%. This sequence originates from a man aged 55 to 69 with active or convalescent COVID-19. The chain has TRBV6-5 and TRBJ1-2; TRBD1 is a possible D gene (6 bases). The sample was peripheral blood. This chain's CDR3 is CASSSGQMHIYGYTF. The DNA of the CDR3 is TGTGCCAGCAGTTCAGGACAGATGCATATCTATGGCTACACCTTC.